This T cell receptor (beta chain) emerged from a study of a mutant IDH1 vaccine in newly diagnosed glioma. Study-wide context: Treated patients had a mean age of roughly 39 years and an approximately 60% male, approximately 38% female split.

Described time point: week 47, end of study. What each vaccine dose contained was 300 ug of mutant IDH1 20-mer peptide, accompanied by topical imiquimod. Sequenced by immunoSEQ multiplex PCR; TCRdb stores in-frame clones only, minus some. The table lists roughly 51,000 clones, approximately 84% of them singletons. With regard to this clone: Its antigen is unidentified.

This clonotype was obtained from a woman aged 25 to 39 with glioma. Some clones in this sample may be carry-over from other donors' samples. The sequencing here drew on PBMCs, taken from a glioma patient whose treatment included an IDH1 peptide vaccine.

The CDR3 nucleotides are TGTGCCAGCCGTACAGGGTACGAGCAGTACTTC. This sequence encodes CASRTGYEQYF. This sequence joins TRBV27 and TRBJ2-7, with D perhaps TRBD1 (6 bases). V shed 8 bases and J shed 4 bases, with 9 bases lying between them. The CDR3 totals 11 residues. Germline V gene sequence: CDR1 MNHEY, CDR2 SMNVEV (reference sequence).